The source of this TCR beta chain is a study of cytomegalovirus exposure and HLA in healthy donors. At the level of the study: The approximately 100 million unique TCR beta sequences, from roughly 170 million T cells, were found by an earlier analysis. Regarding the study as a whole: A reported reduction in N-insertions relative to the approximately 640-donor mean was seen in an Asian-associated ancestry cluster in a later analysis.

Worth noting for this clone: The antigen is not known.

V lost 4 bases to trimming and J lost 8 bases, with 15 bases between them. Germline V lookup: CDR1 KGHSH, CDR2 LQKENI. CDR3 length equals 14 residues. The primer mix had 60 Vbeta and 13 Jbeta primers. Profiled with immunoSEQ multiplex PCR; TCRdb holds only in-frame clones, not every one. The table lists approximately 100,000 clones, roughly 75% of them singletons. This chain links TRBV18 with TRBJ2-1; D is perhaps TRBD2 (6 bases). The sample taken for sequencing was PBMCs. This sequence originates from a woman in her thirties or forties in good health and CMV-seronegative. For the CDR3, the DNA is TGTGCCAGCTCACTAATGGGGGGTACCGATGAGCAGTTCTTC. Its protein product is CASSLMGGTDEQFF.